A single sample gave rise to the 9 T cell receptor beta chains below, sequenced in a study of T cells after yellow fever vaccination (dated by TCRdb to between 2017 and 2020). The sample's treatment or condition label, in plain terms: live attenuated yellow fever vaccine strain. Library preparation was by 5' RACE. The listed sequencing device is Illumina NovaSeq 6000. TCRdb cleaned the public reads at Q25 with fastp, built clones with MiXCR and kept in-frame beta chains. One record per CDR3 amino acid sequence lists the most common genes and DNA. The sample table lists 300,000 to 350,000 distinct CDR3 sequences, approximately 4% of them with a count of one. Around 19% of the sample is held by the ten biggest clonotypes. The sample here was PBMCs, taken 15 days after the yellow fever booster vaccination. The receptors were sampled from a man younger than 35 who received the YFV17D yellow fever vaccine.

The V and J genes are TRBV5-1 and TRBJ2-2; 8 nucleotides match TRBD1. The trim removed 4 bases at V and 1 base at J, leaving 3 bases unmatched. The CDR3 loop spans 15 amino acids. Germline V CDR1 and CDR2: SGHRS, YFSETQ. CDR3 in DNA: TGCGCCAGCAGCGATGGGACAGGGAACACCGGGGAGCTGTTTTTT. Its protein product is CASSDGTGNTGELFF.

There are many counts of this clonotype. The J gene is TRBJ1-2, the V gene TRBV12-3 or TRBV12-4; the D gene is possibly TRBD1 (6 bases). V dropped 4 bases and J dropped 5 bases, with 23 bases sitting between them. This CDR3 region has 17 residues. CDR3 protein: CASSSTGQPPPLYGYTF. The CDR3 region has the DNA TGTGCCAGCAGTTCAACAGGACAGCCGCCTCCCCTATATGGCTACACCTTC.

This clonotype was seen a handful of times. The rearrangement uses TRBV7-6 and TRBJ2-5; 8 bases map to TRBD2. The CDR3 spans 13 residues. Germline assignment: CDR1 SGHVS and CDR2 FNYEAQ. Trimming removed 5 bases from V and 5 bases from J; junction bases left unmatched: 4. CDR3 sequence: CASSRTSRETQYF. The DNA for the CDR3 is TGTGCCAGCAGCAGGACTAGCCGCGAGACCCAGTACTTC.

This clonotype was counted at least ten times. The chain is built from TRBV6-6 and TRBJ1-5; 7 bases line up with TRBD1. From germline, CDR1 is MNHNY and CDR2 SVGAGI (reference sequence). This CDR3 has 14 amino acids. Trimming removed 6 bases from V and 3 bases from J; junction bases left unmatched: 5. Here the CDR3 DNA reads TGTGCCAGCAGGTCCGGGACAGACAATCAGCCCCAGCATTTT. Translation: CASRSGTDNQPQHF.

This clonotype was seen many times. The V call is TRBV5-1, the J call TRBJ1-6; no reliable D call. Trimming shortened V by 4 bases and J by 9 bases, and 20 bases separated the two germline ends. The germline V gene encodes CDR1 SGHRS and CDR2 YFSETQ. This CDR3 is built from 16 residues. The CDR3 DNA reads TGCGCCAGCAGCAGTCGGCCCTTACCCGTGGCTTCACCCCTCCACTTT. Amino acids: CASSSRPLPVASPLHF.

This clonotype has a count of ten or more. V gene TRBV20-1 combines with J gene TRBJ2-1, with a weak D call TRBD1 (5 bases). Trimming shortened V by 0 bases and J by 9 bases, and 12 bases separated the two germline ends. The CDR3 contains 13 residues. Germline V CDR1 and CDR2: DFQATT, SNEGSKA (reference sequence). Here the CDR3 reads CSARDPPQGEQFF. CDR3 sequence (DNA): TGCAGTGCTAGAGACCCCCCCCAGGGTGAGCAGTTCTTC.

The chain joins TRBV6-2 or TRBV6-3 to TRBJ2-1; 10 bases map to TRBD1. Germline CDR1 and CDR2: MNHEY and SVGEGT. The CDR3 extends over 14 amino acids. The V gene end was trimmed by 1 base and the J gene end by 7 bases; junction bases not matched to a gene: 1. DNA of the CDR3: TGTGCCAGCAGTTACTGGGGACAGGGGAATGAGCAGTTCTTC. Translation: CASSYWGQGNEQFF.

V usage is TRBV6-6 and J usage is TRBJ1-1, with D possibly TRBD1 on 6 matching bases. This CDR3 is 14 amino acids long. CDR1 and CDR2 from the germline V gene are MNHNY and SVGAGI (reference sequence). The V end was cut by 11 bases, the J end by 5 bases, with 21 bases between. The CDR3 DNA reads TGTGCCGGGGGGCAGGGTGCCTGGGGGACTGAAGCTTTCTTT. It is translated as CAGGQGAWGTEAFF.

The sample holds a few counts of this clonotype. CDR3 sequence: CASNTGRLANVLTF. The CDR3 DNA is TGCGCCAGCAATACCGGGAGACTGGCCAACGTCCTGACTTTC. This sequence joins TRBV5-1 and TRBJ2-6; tentative D call: TRBD2 (6 bases). Germline V lookup: CDR1 SGHRS, CDR2 YFSETQ. V dropped 6 bases and J dropped 6 bases, with 13 bases sitting between them. CDR3 length: 14 residues.